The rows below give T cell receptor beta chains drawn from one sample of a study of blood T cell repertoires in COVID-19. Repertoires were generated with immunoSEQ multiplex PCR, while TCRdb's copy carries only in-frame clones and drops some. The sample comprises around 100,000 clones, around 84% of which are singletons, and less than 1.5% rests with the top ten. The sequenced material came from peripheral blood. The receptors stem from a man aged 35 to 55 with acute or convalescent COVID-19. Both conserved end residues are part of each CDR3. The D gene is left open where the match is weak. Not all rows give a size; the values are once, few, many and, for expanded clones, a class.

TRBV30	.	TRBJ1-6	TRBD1	CAWQGQGYSPLHF	TGTGCCTGGCAGGGACAGGGTTATTCACCCCTCCACTTT
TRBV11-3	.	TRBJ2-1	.	CASSKSLANEQFF	TGTGCCAGCAGCAAGTCTCTAGCGAATGAGCAGTTCTTC
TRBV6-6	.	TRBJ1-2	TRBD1	CASSYDRTGGGYTF	TGTGCCAGCAGTTACGATCGGACAGGGGGAGGCTACACCTTC
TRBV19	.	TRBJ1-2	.	CASSKRERAYGYTF	TGTGCCAGTAGTAAGAGGGAGCGGGCCTATGGCTACACCTTC
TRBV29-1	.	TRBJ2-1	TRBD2	CSVGLSGGAGNEQFF	TGCAGCGTGGGTTTGAGCGGGGGGGCAGGAAATGAGCAGTTCTTC
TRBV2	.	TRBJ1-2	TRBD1	CASSLGQEDLYGYTF	TGTGCCAGCAGCCTAGGACAGGAAGACCTTTATGGCTACACCTTC
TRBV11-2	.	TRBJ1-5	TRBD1	CASSRQGNQPQHF	TGTGCCAGCAGCCGACAGGGGAATCAGCCCCAGCATTTT
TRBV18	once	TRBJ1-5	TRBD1	CASSQQGSNQPQHF	TGTGCCAGCTCTCAACAGGGGAGCAATCAGCCCCAGCATTTT
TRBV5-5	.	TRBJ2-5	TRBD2	CASSLGRGATETQYF	TGTGCCAGCAGCTTGGGGCGGGGGGCCACAGAGACCCAGTACTTC
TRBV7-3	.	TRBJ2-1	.	CASSLSGSNEQFF	TGTGCCAGCAGCTTATCGGGAAGCAATGAGCAGTTCTTC
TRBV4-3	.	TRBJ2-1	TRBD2	CASSQGLAGANYNEQFF	TGCGCCAGCAGCCAGGGACTAGCGGGGGCCAATTACAATGAGCAGTTCTTC
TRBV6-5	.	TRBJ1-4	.	CASSSWSGTNEKLFF	TGTGCCAGCAGCTCCTGGTCGGGAACTAATGAAAAACTGTTTTTT
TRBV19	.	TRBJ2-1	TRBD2	CASARGGAYEQFF	TGTGCCTCCGCCCGCGGGGGGGCCTATGAGCAGTTCTTC
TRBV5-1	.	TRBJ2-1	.	CASTPGRGDSYNEQFF	TGCGCCAGCACCCCCGGTCGGGGTGACTCCTACAATGAGCAGTTCTTC
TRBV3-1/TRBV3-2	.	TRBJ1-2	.	CASSQAGTNYGYTF	TGTGCCAGCAGCCAAGCCGGGACAAACTATGGCTACACCTTC
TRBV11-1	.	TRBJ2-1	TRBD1	CASSLLLGQGEQFF	TGTGCCAGCAGCTTATTGCTAGGACAGGGTGAGCAGTTCTTC
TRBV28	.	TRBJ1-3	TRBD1	CASSDRVTGNTIYF	TGTGCCAGCAGTGACAGGGTTACTGGAAACACCATATATTTT
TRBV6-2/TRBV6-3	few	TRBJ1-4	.	CASSSNRQMATNEKLFF	TGTGCCAGCAGTTCCAACCGACAGATGGCAACTAATGAAAAACTGTTTTTT
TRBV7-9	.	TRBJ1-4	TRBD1	CASSPGGTVREKLFF	TGTGCCAGCAGCCCGGGGGGGACAGTAAGAGAAAAACTGTTTTTT
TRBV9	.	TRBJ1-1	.	CASSSDGGAAFF	TGTGCCAGCAGTTCAGACGGGGGGGCGGCTTTCTTT
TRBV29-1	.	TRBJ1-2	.	CSVEGPGNPYGYTF	TGCAGCGTTGAAGGACCGGGGAATCCTTATGGCTACACCTTC
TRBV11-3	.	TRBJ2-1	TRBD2	CASSRSSGSIEQFF	TGTGCCAGCAGCCGCTCTAGCGGGAGTATTGAGCAGTTCTTC
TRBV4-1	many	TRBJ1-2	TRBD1	CASSQGTGGGGYTF	TGCGCCAGCAGCCAAGGGACAGGGGGCGGTGGCTACACCTTC
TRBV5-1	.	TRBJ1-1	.	CASSPGGVVNTEAFF	TGCGCCAGCAGCCCCGGAGGGGTAGTGAACACTGAAGCTTTCTTT
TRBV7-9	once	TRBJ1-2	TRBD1	CASSFDRDGIYGYTF	TGTGCCAGCAGCTTCGACAGGGATGGTATCTATGGCTACACCTTC
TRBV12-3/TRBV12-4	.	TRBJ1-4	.	CASSQGQSKLFF	TGTGCCAGCAGTCAAGGACAGTCGAAACTGTTTTTT
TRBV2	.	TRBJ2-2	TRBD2	CASSPGTSRGELFF	TGTGCCAGCAGTCCCGGGACTAGTAGGGGGGAGCTGTTTTTT
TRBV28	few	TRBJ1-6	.	CASTSGDSPLHF	TGTGCCAGCACCTCCGGGGATTCACCCCTCCACTTT
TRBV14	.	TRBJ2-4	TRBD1	CASSLPGQGFGNIQYF	TGTGCCAGCAGCCTGCCGGGACAGGGGTTTGGAAACATTCAGTACTTC
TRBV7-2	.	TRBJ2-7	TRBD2	CATRLAGAGYEQYF	TGTGCCACGAGACTAGCGGGGGCCGGATACGAGCAGTACTTC
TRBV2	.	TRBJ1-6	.	CASGPNYPGNSPLHF	TGTGCCAGCGGTCCCAATTACCCGGGTAATTCACCCCTCCACTTT
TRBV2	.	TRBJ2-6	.	CAAHRGSGANVLTF	TGTGCCGCACATAGGGGCTCTGGGGCCAACGTCCTGACTTTC
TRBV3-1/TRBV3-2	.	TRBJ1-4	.	CASSQKGLNEKLFF	TGTGCCAGCAGCCAAAAGGGGCTTAATGAAAAACTGTTTTTT
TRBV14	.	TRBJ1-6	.	CASSHNTGWGNSPLHF	TGTGCCAGCAGCCACAATACAGGGTGGGGTAATTCACCCCTCCACTTT
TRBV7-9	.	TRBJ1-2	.	CASSPKRHFNYGYTF	TGTGCCAGCAGCCCGAAGAGGCACTTTAACTATGGCTACACCTTC
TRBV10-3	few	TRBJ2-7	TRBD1	CAISESGRGSFEQYF	TGTGCCATCAGTGAGTCTGGCAGGGGGAGTTTCGAGCAGTACTTC
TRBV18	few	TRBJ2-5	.	CASSSLTRGQGETQYF	TGTGCCAGCTCATCGCTCACGCGGGGGCAAGGAGAGACCCAGTACTTC
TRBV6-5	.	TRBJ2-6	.	CASRTPGSGANVLTF	TGTGCCAGCAGAACACCGGGCTCTGGGGCCAACGTCCTGACTTTC
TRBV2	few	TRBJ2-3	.	CASRMVSIGDTQYF	TGTGCCAGCAGGATGGTTAGCATTGGAGATACGCAGTATTTT
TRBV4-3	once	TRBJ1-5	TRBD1	CASSQRTGGGQPQHF	TGCGCCAGCAGCCAAAGGACAGGGGGCGGGCAGCCCCAGCATTTT
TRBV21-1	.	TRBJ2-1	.	CASSNRWRRSSYNEQFF	TGTGCCAGCAGCAACCGGTGGAGGAGAAGCTCCTACAATGAGCAGTTCTTC
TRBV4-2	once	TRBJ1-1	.	CASSQVERAMGGNTEAFF	TGTGCCAGCAGCCAAGTAGAAAGGGCGATGGGAGGAAACACTGAAGCTTTCTTT
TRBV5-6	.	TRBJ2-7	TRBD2	CASSPRLAVAYEQYF	TGTGCCAGCAGCCCCCGACTAGCGGTGGCCTACGAGCAGTACTTC
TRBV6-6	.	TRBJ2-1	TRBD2	CASSYQRGGWEQFF	TGTGCCAGCAGTTACCAGCGGGGGGGGTGGGAGCAGTTCTTC
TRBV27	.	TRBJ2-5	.	CATEFASGKTQYF	TGTGCCACCGAATTCGCGAGCGGAAAGACCCAGTACTTC
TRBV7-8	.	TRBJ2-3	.	CASSTLLAPSTDTQYF	TGTGCCAGCAGCACCCTGCTAGCGCCTAGCACAGATACGCAGTATTTT
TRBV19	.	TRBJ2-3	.	CASSIYLASRATDTQYF	TGTGCCAGTAGTATCTACCTAGCTAGCCGCGCCACAGATACGCAGTATTTT
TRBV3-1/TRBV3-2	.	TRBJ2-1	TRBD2	CASSFTGTSDYNEQFF	TGTGCCAGCAGCTTCACCGGGACTAGCGATTACAATGAGCAGTTCTTC
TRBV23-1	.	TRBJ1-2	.	CASSQSRGNYGYTF	TGCGCCAGCAGTCAATCCCGGGGGAACTATGGCTACACCTTC
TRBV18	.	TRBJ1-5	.	CASSPGASKPQHF	TGTGCCAGCTCACCGGGCGCGTCCAAGCCCCAGCATTTT
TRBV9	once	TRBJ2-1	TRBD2	CASSLSGRLYNEQFF	TGTGCCAGCAGCCTCAGCGGGAGGCTCTACAATGAGCAGTTCTTC